The sequence of this T cell receptor beta chain was determined in a study of blood T cell repertoires in COVID-19. Per the study methods: Counts of nucleated cells, estimated from reference gene primer amplification, were obtained. The repertoire was sequenced with immunoSEQ multiplex PCR; TCRdb's copy has only in-frame clones and lacks some. The V and J calls and the clone size are those of that table, but D and trimming were determined from the DNA. Of 300,000 to 350,000 clones in the sample, roughly 88% are singletons; the top ten hold around 5%. In germline, CDR1 is MNHEY, CDR2 SVGAGI. The CDR3 consists of 12 residues. The V and J ends lost 8 bases and 5 bases respectively, with 10 bases between them. Participants came from around 25 US areas, aged about 18 to 89 years. Resolution of symptoms, clearance, or two negative PCRs was present in recovered Cohort 3 donors.

The chain links TRBV6-5 to TRBJ2-1; possibly TRBD1 for D (6 bases). This TCR was sampled from a young man who had recovered from COVID-19. Sequencing was performed on PBMCs or T cells enriched from blood (not recorded which). CDR3 nucleotides: TGTGCCAGCGGGGCAGGGGACAATGAGCAGTTCTTC. It encodes CASGAGDNEQFF.